This record looks at one T cell receptor beta chain sequence and its context. The sample belongs to a study of T cell responses to AZD1222 COVID-19 vaccine. The method was immunoSEQ multiplex PCR; TCRdb's version includes in-frame clones alone and lacks a portion of them. This table has under 150,000 clones, about 91% appearing once. The germline V and J ends were trimmed by 5 bases and 2 bases, with 19 bases remaining between them. The CDR3 is made up of 16 amino acids. Germline V gives CDR1 SGHRS, CDR2 YFSETQ. This receptor was identified in an adult who received the AZD1222 COVID-19 vaccine. The genes are TRBV5-1 and TRBJ1-2; D is possibly TRBD1 (5 bases). Sequences were derived from peripheral blood, sampled 28 days after the second AZD1222 dose. CDR3 sequence: CASSPGFSGPNYGYTF. The CDR3 region has the DNA TGCGCCAGCAGTCCGGGTTTTTCGGGGCCGAACTATGGCTACACCTTC.